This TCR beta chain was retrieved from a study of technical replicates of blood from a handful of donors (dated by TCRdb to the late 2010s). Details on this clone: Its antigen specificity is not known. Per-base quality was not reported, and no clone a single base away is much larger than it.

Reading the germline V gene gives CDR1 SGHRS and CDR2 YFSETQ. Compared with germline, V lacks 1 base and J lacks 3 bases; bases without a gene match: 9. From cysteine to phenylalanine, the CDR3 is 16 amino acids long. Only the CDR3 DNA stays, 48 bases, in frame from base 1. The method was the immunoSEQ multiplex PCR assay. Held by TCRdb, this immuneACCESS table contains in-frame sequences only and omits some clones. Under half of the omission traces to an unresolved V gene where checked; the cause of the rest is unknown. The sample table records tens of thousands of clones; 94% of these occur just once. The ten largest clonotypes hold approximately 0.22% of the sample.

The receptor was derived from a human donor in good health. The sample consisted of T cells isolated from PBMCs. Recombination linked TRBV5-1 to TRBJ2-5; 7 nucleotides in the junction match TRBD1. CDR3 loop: CASSLPKGQIKETQYF. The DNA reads TGCGCCAGCAGCTTGCCGAAGGGACAGATCAAAGAGACCCAGTACTTC.